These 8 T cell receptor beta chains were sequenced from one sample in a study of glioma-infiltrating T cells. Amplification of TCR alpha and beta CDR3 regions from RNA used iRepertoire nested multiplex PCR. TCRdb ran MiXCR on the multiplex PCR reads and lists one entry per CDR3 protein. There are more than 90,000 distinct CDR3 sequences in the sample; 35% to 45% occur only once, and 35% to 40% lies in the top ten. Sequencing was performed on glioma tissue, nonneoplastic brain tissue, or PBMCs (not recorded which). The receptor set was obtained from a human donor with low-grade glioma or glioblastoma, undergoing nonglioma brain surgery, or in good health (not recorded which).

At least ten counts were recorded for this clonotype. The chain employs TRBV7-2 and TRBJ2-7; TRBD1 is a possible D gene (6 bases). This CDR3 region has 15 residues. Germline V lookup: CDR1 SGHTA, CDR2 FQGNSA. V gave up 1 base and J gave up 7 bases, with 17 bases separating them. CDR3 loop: CASSLGGTGTREQYF. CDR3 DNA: TGTGCCAGCAGCTTAGGGGGAACAGGGACGAGGGAGCAGTACTTC. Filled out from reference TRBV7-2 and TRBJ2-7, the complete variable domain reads GAGVSQSPSNKVTEKGKDVELRCDPISGHTALYWYRQSLGQGLEFLIYFQGNSAPDKSGLPSDRFSAERTGGSVSTLTIQRTQQEDSAVYLCASSLGGTGTREQYFGPGTRLTVT.

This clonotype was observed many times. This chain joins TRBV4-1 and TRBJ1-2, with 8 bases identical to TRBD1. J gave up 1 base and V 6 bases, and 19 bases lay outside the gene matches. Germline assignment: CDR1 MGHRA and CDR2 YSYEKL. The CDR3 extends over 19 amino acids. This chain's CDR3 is CASRDSPGQVISDNYGYTF. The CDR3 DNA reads TGCGCCAGCAGAGATTCCCCGGGACAGGTAATATCGGATAACTATGGCTACACCTTC.

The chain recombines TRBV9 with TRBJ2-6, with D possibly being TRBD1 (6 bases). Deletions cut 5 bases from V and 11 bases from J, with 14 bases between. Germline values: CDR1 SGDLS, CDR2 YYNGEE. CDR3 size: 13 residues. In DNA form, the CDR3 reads TGTGCCAGCAGTGAGGGACAAAAAGACGTCCTGACTTTC. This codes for CASSEGQKDVLTF.

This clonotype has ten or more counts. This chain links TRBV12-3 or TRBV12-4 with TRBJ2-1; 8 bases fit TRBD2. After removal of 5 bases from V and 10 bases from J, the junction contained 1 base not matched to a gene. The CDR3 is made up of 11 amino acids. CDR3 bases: TGTGCCAGCAGTCGGGGGGGGGAGCAGTTCTTC. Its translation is CASSRGGEQFF.

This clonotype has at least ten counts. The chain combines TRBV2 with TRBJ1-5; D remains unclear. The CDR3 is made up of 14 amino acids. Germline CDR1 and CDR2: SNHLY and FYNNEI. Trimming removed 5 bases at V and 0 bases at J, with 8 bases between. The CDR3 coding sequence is TGTGCCAGCAGTAAAGGGAATAGCAATCAGCCCCAGCATTTT. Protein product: CASSKGNSNQPQHF.

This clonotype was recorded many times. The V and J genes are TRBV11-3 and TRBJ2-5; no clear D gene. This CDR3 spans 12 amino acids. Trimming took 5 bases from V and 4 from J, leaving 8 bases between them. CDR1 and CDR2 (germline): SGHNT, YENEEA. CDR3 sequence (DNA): TGTGCCAGCAGCACCTCCTCAGAGACCCAGTACTTC. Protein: CASSTSSETQYF. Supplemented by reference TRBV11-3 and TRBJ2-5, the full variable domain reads EAGVVQSPRYKIIEKKQPVAFWCNPISGHNTLYWYLQNLGQGPELLIRYENEEAVDDSQLPKDRFSAERLKGVDSTLKIQPAELGDSAVYLCASSTSSETQYFGPGTRLLVL.

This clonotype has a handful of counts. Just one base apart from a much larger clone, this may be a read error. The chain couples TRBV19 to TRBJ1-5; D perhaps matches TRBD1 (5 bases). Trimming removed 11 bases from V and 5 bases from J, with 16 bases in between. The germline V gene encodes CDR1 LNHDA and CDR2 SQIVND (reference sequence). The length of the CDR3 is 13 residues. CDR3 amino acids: CAGSKTVYQPQHF. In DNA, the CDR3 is TGTGCCGGTTCGAAGACAGTATATCAGCCCCAGCATTTT. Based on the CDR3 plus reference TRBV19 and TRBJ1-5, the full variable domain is DGGITQSPKYLFRKEGQNVTLSCEQNLNHDAMYWYRQDPGQGLRLIYYSQIVNDFQKGDIAEGYSVSREKKESFPLTVTSAQKNPTAFYLCAGSKTVYQPQHFGDGTRLSIL.

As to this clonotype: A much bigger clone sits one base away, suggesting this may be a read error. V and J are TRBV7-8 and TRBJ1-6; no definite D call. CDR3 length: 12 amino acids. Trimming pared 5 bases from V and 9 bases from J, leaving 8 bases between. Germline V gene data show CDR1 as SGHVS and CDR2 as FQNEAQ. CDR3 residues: CASSLSRSPLHF. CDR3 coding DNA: TGTGCCAGCAGCCTCTCGCGTTCACCCCTCCACTTT.